This T cell receptor beta chain was sequenced for a study of blood T cell repertoires in COVID-19. Germline loops: CDR1 LGHDT, CDR2 YNNKEL (reference sequence). This CDR3 contains 12 residues. On this clone itself: One end of the junction varies from germline; a read error may be responsible.

Original handling: Estimation of nucleated cell counts was performed using reference gene primer amplification. Produced via immunoSEQ multiplex PCR; TCRdb's table is partial and in-frame only. V and J calls plus clone size are reproduced from that table; the DNA served to infer D and trimming. The sample holds some 400,000 clones, approximately 91% seen once. The chain employs TRBV3-1 (or the pseudogene TRBV3-2) and TRBJ1-2; 7 bases are a match to TRBD1. This TCR derives from a woman aged 35 to 49 who had been exposed to COVID-19. Material: PBMCs or T cells enriched from blood (not recorded which). The CDR3 here is CASSQETGPPAF. The CDR3 DNA sequence: TGTGCCAGCAGCCAAGAGACAGGGCCCCCGGCCTTC.